The clone carrying this TCR beta chain appeared once. Its antigen remains unknown. This may be a read error, as it is one base from a much larger clone. Germline V gives CDR1 LGHNA, CDR2 YSLEER. CDR3 size: 15 residues. This record comes from a study of molecular identifiers for immune sequencing clone quantification. In the sort, naive CD8 T cells were defined as CD8+CD4-CCR7+CD45RA+. As previously described, bulk TCR libraries were made using listed TCR primers. TCRdb passed the PCR reads through MiXCR, listing each CDR3 protein once. Of a few hundred thousand distinct CDR3 sequences listed, around 21% are singletons. General study findings and limits: Highly expanded clone sizes could be underestimated by identical TCR molecules sharing a barcode.

Sequencing input: naive CD8+ T cells from blood, with Jurkat cell RNA spiked in. As to subset: FACS-sorted CD8+CD4-CCR7+CD45RA+ naive T cells. V and J are TRBV4-3 and TRBJ1-4; D gene ambiguous. This TCR was sampled from a human donor in good health. Some libraries in this study had Jurkat cell RNA spiked in. The CDR3 DNA follows: TGCGCCAGCAGCCAGGAGACATTGGCTAATGAAAAACCGTTTTTT. Residues: CASSQETLANEKPFF.